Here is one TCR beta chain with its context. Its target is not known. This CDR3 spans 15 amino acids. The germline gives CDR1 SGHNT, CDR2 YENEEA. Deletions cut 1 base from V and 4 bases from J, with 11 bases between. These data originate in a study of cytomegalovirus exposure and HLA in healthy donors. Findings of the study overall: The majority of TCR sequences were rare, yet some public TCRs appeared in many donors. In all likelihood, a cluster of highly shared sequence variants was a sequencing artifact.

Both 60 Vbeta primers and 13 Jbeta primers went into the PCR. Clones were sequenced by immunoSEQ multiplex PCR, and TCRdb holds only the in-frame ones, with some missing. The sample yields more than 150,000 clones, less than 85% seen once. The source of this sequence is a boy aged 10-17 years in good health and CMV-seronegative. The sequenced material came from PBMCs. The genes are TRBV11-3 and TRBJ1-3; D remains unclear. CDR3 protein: CASSLVRGYGNTIYF. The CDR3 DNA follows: TGTGCCAGCAGCTTAGTCAGAGGCTACGGAAACACCATATATTTT.